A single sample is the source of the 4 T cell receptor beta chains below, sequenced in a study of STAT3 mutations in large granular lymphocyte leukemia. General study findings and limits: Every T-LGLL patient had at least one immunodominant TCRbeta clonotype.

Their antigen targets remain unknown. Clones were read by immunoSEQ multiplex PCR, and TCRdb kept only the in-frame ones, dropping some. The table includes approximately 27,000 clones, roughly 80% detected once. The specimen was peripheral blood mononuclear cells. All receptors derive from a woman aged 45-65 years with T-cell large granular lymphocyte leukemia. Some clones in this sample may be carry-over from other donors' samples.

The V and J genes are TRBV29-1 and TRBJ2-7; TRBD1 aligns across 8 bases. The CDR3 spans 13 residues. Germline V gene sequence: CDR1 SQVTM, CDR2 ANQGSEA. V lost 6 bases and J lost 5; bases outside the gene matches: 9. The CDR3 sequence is CSVLDRVSHEQYF. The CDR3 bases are TGCAGCGTACTGGACAGGGTATCCCACGAGCAGTACTTC.

The CDR3 sequence is CASSLGGGGQAYEQYF. CDR3 nucleotide sequence: TGCGCCAGCAGCTTGGGGGGAGGGGGACAAGCCTACGAGCAGTACTTC. The chain joins TRBV5-1 to TRBJ2-7, with D tentatively TRBD2 (7 bases). This CDR3 region has 16 residues. Per the germline V gene, CDR1 is SGHRS and CDR2 is YFSETQ. Trimming removed 0 bases at V and 2 bases at J, with 15 bases between.

This chain's CDR3 is CASSQQKYSGANVLTF. The CDR3 bases are TGCGCCAGCAGCCAACAGAAATACTCTGGGGCCAACGTCCTGACTTTC. V gene TRBV4-3 combines with J gene TRBJ2-6, with D hard to call. The germline V gene encodes CDR1 LGHNA and CDR2 YSLEER. The CDR3 consists of 16 residues. V lost 2 bases to trimming and J lost 0 bases, with 8 bases between them.

CDR3 residues: CAISENPNTEAFF. The CDR3 region has the DNA TGTGCCATCAGTGAAAACCCGAACACTGAAGCTTTCTTT. This rearrangement joins TRBV10-3 to TRBJ1-1; D gene ambiguous. V was cut by 3 bases and J by 1 base, with 6 bases left in between. The CDR3 spans 13 residues. CDR1 is ENHRY, CDR2 SYGVKD, per germline.